The T cell receptor (beta chain) under discussion was sequenced for a study of spatial heterogeneity in lung cancer. Background on the study: As counted in raw reads, each unique TCR and UMI combination appeared more than ten times on average.

Time point of the sample: sample taken at primary tumor resection. Researchers sequenced whole RNA taken from tumor, nontumor lung or frozen PBMC without sorting. The donor population consisted of under 75 patients with untreated, early-stage non-small cell lung cancer. This clonotype has only a few counts. Its target is not known. Each TCR cDNA molecule carried a unique molecular identifier. TCRdb re-called the 5' RACE reads through MiXCR, storing one row per CDR3 protein. The sample has tens of thousands of distinct CDR3 sequences, 6.5% to 9.5% seen once. Study findings and constraints: Follow-up blood showed ubiquitous expanded tumor TCRs less than blood at resection did.

CDR3 length: 14 amino acids. The V and J ends lost 3 bases and 6 bases respectively, with 15 bases between them. This sequence joins TRBV12-3 or TRBV12-4 and TRBJ2-7; possibly TRBD2 for D (6 bases). The input for sequencing was PBMCs, taken at surgery. The clonotype comes from a male donor with early-stage non-small cell lung cancer. The CDR3 coding sequence is TGTGCCAGCAGTTTCGTCGGGGGAGGTTCCGAGCAGTACTTC. It encodes CASSFVGGGSEQYF.